This T cell receptor (beta chain) was sequenced during a study of shared clonotypes between healthy human individuals. In this sample, this clone turned up a few times. Its antigen is unidentified. Trimming took 5 bases from V and 7 from J, leaving 14 bases between them. This CDR3 has 13 residues. CDR1 and CDR2 (germline): MNHNY, SVGAGI (reference sequence). Profiled with immunoSEQ multiplex PCR; TCRdb holds only in-frame clones, not every one. The sample carries 2.3 million or so clones, approximately 95% recorded once. General study points: Compared with clonotypes that all four donors shared, non-shared clonotypes had lower generation probabilities.

The source of this sequence is a man aged 18-30 years in good health. Some clones in this sample may be carry-over from other donors' samples. Material: naive CD4+ T cells from PBMCs. Subset given: CD45RA+ positively selected. V and J are TRBV6-6 and TRBJ1-2; possibly TRBD1 for D (5 bases). The CDR3 nucleotides are TGTGCCAGCAGTGGAACCCCTGGGGGTGGCTACACCTTC. As protein: CASSGTPGGGYTF.